The clone carrying this T cell receptor beta chain was detected a few times. The V end lost 1 base, the J end lost 2 bases, and 12 bases lay between the germline ends. The CDR3 is 14 amino acids. Germline V gene lookup returns CDR1 SQVTM and CDR2 ANQGSEA. Healthy individuals of Caucasian origin from Russia, aged roughly 6 to 100, served as donors. The sample belongs to a study of blood T cells in healthy people across ages. For the second PCR, which ran for roughly 7 to 11 cycles, a sample-barcoded 5' primer and a J-beta primer mix were used. A minimum of 3 million CDR3-containing paired-end reads was obtained for each sample. TCRdb reanalysed the 5' RACE reads using MiXCR and keeps one entry per CDR3 protein. The data hold about 1.8 million distinct CDR3 sequences, with around half observed a single time.

The rearrangement links TRBV29-1 to TRBJ2-7; weak D call: TRBD1 (6 bases). The source material was blood. The TCR originated in a woman aged 40 to 49 in good health. In DNA, the CDR3 is TGCAGCGTTGAAGTGGGACACGTCGCCTACGAGCAGTACTTC. Amino acids: CSVEVGHVAYEQYF.